Listed below are T cell receptor beta chains from one sample, sequenced in a study of immune characterization of retroperitoneal liposarcoma. TCRdb recomputed calls from the PCR reads with MiXCR, one row per CDR3 protein. The data contain 2,000 to 2,500 distinct CDR3 sequences, about 50% of them singletons. Sequenced: tumor tissue. The receptor set was obtained from a female donor with retroperitoneal liposarcoma. The CDR3 runs from the conserved cysteine through the conserved F or W. The order of the fields is V gene, clone size, J gene, D gene, CDR3 DNA, CDR3 protein. A D gene is named only where the DNA matches it firmly. Only some rows state a clone size, as once, few, many or a class for expanded clones.

>TRBV7-8|few|TRBJ2-1|.
TGTGCCAGCGCGTTGACTAGGACCTACAATGAGCAGTTCTTC
CASALTRTYNEQFF
>TRBV11-3|.|TRBJ2-3|.
TGTGCCAGCAGCTTAGACAGGGGTACGCAGTATTTT
CASSLDRGTQYF
>TRBV6-1|once|TRBJ2-1|.
TGTGCCAGCAGCACGAAAAGGCTCAATGAGCAGTTCTTC
CASSTKRLNEQFF
>TRBV7-2|.|TRBJ2-7|.
TGTGCCAGCAGCTTAGTGCGAGAAGCCGAGCAGTACTTC
CASSLVREAEQYF
>TRBV12-5|few|TRBJ1-6|.
TGTGCTAGTGGTTTGCAGGACAGTCGAGGATCACCCCTCCACTTT
CASGLQDSRGSPLHF
>TRBV7-3|once|TRBJ2-1|TRBD2
TGTGCCAGCAGCTTAACTAGCGGGAACAATGAGCAGTTCTTC
CASSLTSGNNEQFF
>TRBV7-2|few|TRBJ1-1|.
TGTGCCAGCAGCTTCGCCGCAAGTTCCTCGGCCACTGAAGCTTTCTTT
CASSFAASSSATEAFF
>TRBV11-3|.|TRBJ2-2|.
TGTGCCAGCAGCTTAAGGGGAGTGAACACCGGGGAGCTGTTTTTT
CASSLRGVNTGELFF
>TRBV7-3|.|TRBJ2-1|TRBD2
TGTGCCAGCAGCTTTTCTAGCGGGAGGTCCTACAATGAGCAGTTCTTC
CASSFSSGRSYNEQFF
>TRBV25-1|large|TRBJ2-1|.
TGTGCCAGCAGCAAAGGAGGGTACAATGAGCAGTTCTTC
CASSKGGYNEQFF
>TRBV6-1|.|TRBJ2-3|.
TGTGCCAGCAGTGAATCGTGGGTGGCAGGGAACACAGATACGCAGTATTTT
CASSESWVAGNTDTQYF
>TRBV6-1|few|TRBJ2-3|.
TGTGCCAGCGGTTTAGTGTATACGCAGTATTTT
CASGLVYTQYF
>TRBV7-2|.|TRBJ1-5|.
TGTGCCAGCAGCTGGGCGGGTGGCAATCAGCCCCAGCATTTT
CASSWAGGNQPQHF
>TRBV11-2|.|TRBJ2-5|.
TGTGCCAGCAGCCCTGGACGTGATCTCGAGACCCAGTACTTC
CASSPGRDLETQYF
>TRBV6-6|.|TRBJ2-3|.
TGTGCCAGCAGTGATACCTGGGGCGGGACAGATACGCAGTATTTT
CASSDTWGGTDTQYF
>TRBV6-1|medium-sized|TRBJ2-2|.
TGTGCCAGCAGTTACGCGGGGAGGGGGTATGTCCCCGGGGAGCTGTTTTTT
CASSYAGRGYVPGELFF
>TRBV12-3/TRBV12-4|.|TRBJ2-1|.
TGTGCCAGCAGTTTTTACGGGAGTACGGACAATGAGCAGTTCTTC
CASSFYGSTDNEQFF
>TRBV7-9|.|TRBJ2-3|.
TGTGCCAGCAGCTTAAACGCGGCGATCACAGATACGCAGTATTTT
CASSLNAAITDTQYF
>TRBV6-1|.|TRBJ2-3|.
TGTGCCAGCACGGAGGGGAGAGATACGCAGTATTTT
CASTEGRDTQYF
>TRBV11-3|once|TRBJ2-5|TRBD1
TGTGCCAGCAGCTTAGACGACAGGGTCCCGTTCTTC
CASSLDDRVPFF
>TRBV11-1|once|TRBJ2-5|.
TGTGCCAGCAGCGTACCCGGGTACTCTGGAGAGCAGTACTTC
CASSVPGYSGEQYF
>TRBV27|few|TRBJ2-3|.
TGTGCCAGCAGTTTGAATGTCGGGGGTGGGTCAGATACGCAGTATTTT
CASSLNVGGGSDTQYF
>TRBV6-5|.|TRBJ2-1|TRBD2
TGTGCCAGTCATAGCGGGAGGGCCTACAATGAGCAGTTCTTC
CASHSGRAYNEQFF
>TRBV12-3/TRBV12-4|.|TRBJ2-1|TRBD2
TGTGCCAGCAGTTTAGGACTAGCGGGAGATGAGCAGTTCTTC
CASSLGLAGDEQFF
>TRBV6-5|.|TRBJ2-1|.
TGTGCCAGCAGTTACTCTGCCGGCCCACCCTCCTACGAGCAGTTCTTC
CASSYSAGPPSYEQFF
>TRBV7-3|.|TRBJ2-7|.
TGTGCCAGCAGCTCCCCCGGGGTGGAGCAGTACTTC
CASSSPGVEQYF
>TRBV10-2|.|TRBJ2-2|.
TGCGCCAGCGGGGGAGGAGAGCTGTTTTTT
CASGGGELFF
>TRBV12-3/TRBV12-4|medium-sized|TRBJ2-7|.
TGTGCCAGCAGTTTAGAGTGGGGAGCAGGAACCTACGAGCAGTACTTC
CASSLEWGAGTYEQYF
>TRBV6-1|.|TRBJ2-1|TRBD1
TGTGCCAGCAGTGGTAGACAGGGGTTGCCCTACAATGAGCAGTTCTTC
CASSGRQGLPYNEQFF
>TRBV6-1|few|TRBJ2-3|.
TGTGCCAGCAGTTTATCCGGGACAGGGTTAGCGGGAGGCGGGACGCAGTATTTT
CASSLSGTGLAGGGTQYF
>TRBV6-1|few|TRBJ2-1|.
TGTGCCAGCACCATAAACGGGCAGGGATACAATGAGCAGTTCTTC
CASTINGQGYNEQFF
>TRBV27|once|TRBJ1-5|.
TGTGCCAGCAGTGCAGTCCCGGGTCCCCAGCATTTT
CASSAVPGPQHF
>TRBV3-1|once|TRBJ2-1|TRBD2
TGTGCCAGCAGCCTAACTAGCGGGGGGGCCAACTACAATGAGCAGTTCTTC
CASSLTSGGANYNEQFF
>TRBV12-3/TRBV12-4|.|TRBJ2-5|.
TGTGCCAGCAGCCACGGAACCGTGGAGACCCAGTACTTC
CASSHGTVETQYF
>TRBV24-1|.|TRBJ2-3|TRBD2
TGTGCCACCAGTGATTCGATGGGGGCTTTCCACGCTAGCGGGAGGCCAGATACGCAGTATTTT
CATSDSMGAFHASGRPDTQYF
>TRBV12-3/TRBV12-4|large|TRBJ2-7|.
TGTGCCAGCAGTTGGGGCCACGAGCAGTACTTC
CASSWGHEQYF
>TRBV7-6|.|TRBJ2-5|.
TGTGCCAGCAGCTTAGCGCATGACAGTTCCTACAATGAGCAGTACTTC
CASSLAHDSSYNEQYF
>TRBV4-1|once|TRBJ1-4|.
TGCGCCAGCAGCCAAGTAACAGATGAAAAACTGTTTTTT
CASSQVTDEKLFF
>TRBV6-1|.|TRBJ1-3|TRBD1
TGTGCCAGCACCCGGGGACAGGGGATCGGAAACACCATATATTTT
CASTRGQGIGNTIYF
>TRBV6-1|.|TRBJ2-1|.
TGTGCCAGCAGCTCCCGACCCCAAGGGACCCAGTTCTTC
CASSSRPQGTQFF
>TRBV12-3/TRBV12-4|.|TRBJ2-5|TRBD2
TGTGCCCAACCACTACGACTAGCGGGAGGAGGGGAGACCCAGTACTTC
CAQPLRLAGGGETQYF
>TRBV6-1|.|TRBJ2-7|.
TGTGCCAGCAGTAAAACCGGGATAATAGACTACGAGCAGTACTTC
CASSKTGIIDYEQYF